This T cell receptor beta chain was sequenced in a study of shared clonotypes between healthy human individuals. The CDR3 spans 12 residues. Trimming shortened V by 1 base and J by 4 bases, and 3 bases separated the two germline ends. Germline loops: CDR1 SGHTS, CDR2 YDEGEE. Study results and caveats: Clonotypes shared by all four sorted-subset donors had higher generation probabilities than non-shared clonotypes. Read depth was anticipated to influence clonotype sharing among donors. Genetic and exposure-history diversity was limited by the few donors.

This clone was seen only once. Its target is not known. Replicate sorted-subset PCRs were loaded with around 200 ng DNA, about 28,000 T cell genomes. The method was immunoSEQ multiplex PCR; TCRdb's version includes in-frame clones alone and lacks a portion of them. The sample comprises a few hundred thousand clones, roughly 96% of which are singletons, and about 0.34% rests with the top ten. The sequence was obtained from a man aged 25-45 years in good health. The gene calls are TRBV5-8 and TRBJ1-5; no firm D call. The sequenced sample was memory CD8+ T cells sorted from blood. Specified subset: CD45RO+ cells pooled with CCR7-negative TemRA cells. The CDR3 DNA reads TGTGCCAGCAGCTTGCCAAATCAGCCCCAGCATTTT. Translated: CASSLPNQPQHF.